Shown below are 30 T cell receptor beta chains from a single sample sequenced in a study of T-cell memory formation after mild COVID-19 (dated by TCRdb to the early 2020s). Library preparation was by 5' RACE. Instrument on record: Illumina NovaSeq 6000. TCRdb trimmed the raw reads at Q25, called clones with MiXCR and kept productive beta chains. Rows with one shared CDR3 protein collapse into an entry with the most common genes and DNA. The sample table contains under 200,000 distinct CDR3 sequences; only one count was recorded for 10% to 15% of them. The top ten clonotypes cover 3% to 4% of the sample. The sample consisted of PBMCs or a T cell subset sorted from them (not recorded which). These TCRs come from a man younger than 35 who had mild COVID-19 (a few samples of this study predate the infection). The sample titles of this study are shuffled in the database, so cell type and time point are left out; the donor was told from shared clones.

This clonotype was seen a few times. The chain couples TRBV7-2 to TRBJ2-7; D perhaps matches TRBD2 (5 bases). Trimming took 5 bases from V and 3 from J, leaving 14 bases between them. The CDR3 spans 14 residues. Germline V lookup: CDR1 SGHTA, CDR2 FQGNSA. The chain's CDR3 is CASSPQSGYYEQYV. CDR3 bases: TGTGCCAGCAGCCCACAGAGCGGATACTACGAGCAGTACGTC.

This chain links TRBV11-2 with TRBJ1-2, with TRBD1 matching over 8 bases. The CDR3 is made up of 16 amino acids. V was pared by 4 bases and J by 1 base, with 8 bases of the junction left unmatched. The germline CDR1 and CDR2 sequences are SGHAT and FQNNGV. The CDR3, as DNA: TGTGCCAGCAGCTCCCTAACAGGGGGTGTTAACTATGGCTACACCTTC. This sequence encodes CASSSLTGGVNYGYTF.

V usage is TRBV9 and J usage is TRBJ1-2; 8 nucleotides agree with TRBD1. Germline V gene sequence: CDR1 SGDLS, CDR2 YYNGEE. V lost 4 bases, J lost 7 bases, and 9 bases stayed unmatched. This CDR3 comprises 14 residues. The CDR3 spells CASSPKQGVGGYTF. The CDR3 bases are TGTGCCAGCAGCCCTAAACAGGGGGTCGGTGGCTACACCTTC.

The chain carries TRBV18 and TRBJ1-6; D is undetermined. Germline CDR1 reads KGHSH; CDR2 reads LQKENI. CDR3 length equals 16 residues. Trimming took off 3 bases at V and 2 bases at J, with 11 bases between the two ends. The CDR3 sequence: CASSPTAVTYNSPLHF. The CDR3 DNA follows: TGTGCCAGCTCACCCACCGCCGTTACCTATAATTCACCCCTCCACTTT.

J is TRBJ2-6 and V is TRBV6-5; TRBD1 aligns across 9 bases. The CDR3 sequence is 16 residues long. Per the germline V gene, CDR1 is MNHEY and CDR2 is SVGAGI. With V trimmed by 6 bases and J by 3 bases, 6 bases remained unmatched. The CDR3 is CASSPGTGFGANVLTF. In DNA, the CDR3 is TGTGCCAGCAGCCCCGGGACAGGGTTTGGGGCCAACGTCCTGACTTTC.

The J gene is TRBJ2-1, the V gene TRBV5-1; 8 nucleotides line up with TRBD2. Germline CDR1 is SGHRS and CDR2 is YFSETQ. Trimming took 1 base from V and 6 from J; bases not matched to a gene: 6. This CDR3 has 15 residues. CDR3 nucleotide sequence: TGCGCCAGCAGCTTGCGAGCGGGGGTCCTCAATGAGCAGTTCTTC. Its translation: CASSLRAGVLNEQFF.

There are a few counts of this clonotype. The CDR3 DNA reads TGCGCCAGCAGCACCGGGGACAGGCAAGAGACCCAGTACTTC. Its protein is CASSTGDRQETQYF. The chain recombines TRBV5-1 with TRBJ2-5; 8 nucleotides match TRBD1. The junction had 4 bases not matched to a gene; V was cut back by 4 bases and J by 2 bases. CDR3 length: 14 amino acids. CDR1 SGHRS and CDR2 YFSETQ come from the germline V gene.

This clonotype occurred a few times. The chain is built from TRBV6-6 and TRBJ2-4, with TRBD1 matching over 7 bases. This CDR3 comprises 13 residues. CDR1 is MNHNY, CDR2 SVGAGI, per germline (reference sequence). The junction had 5 bases not matched to a gene; V was cut back by 4 bases and J by 8 bases. The DNA for the CDR3 is TGTGCCAGCAGTTTCACAGGGGATGACATTCAGTACTTC. As protein: CASSFTGDDIQYF.

This sequence joins TRBV6-2 or TRBV6-3 and TRBJ2-1; 7 positions match TRBD1. V dropped 5 bases and J dropped 9; count of bases not matched to a gene: 4. The CDR3 spans 12 residues. Per germline, CDR1 MNHEY and CDR2 SVGEGT. CDR3 residues: CASSQTGFEQFF. CDR3 in DNA: TGTGCCAGCAGTCAGACAGGGTTTGAGCAGTTCTTC.

The genes are TRBV7-2 and TRBJ1-3; D perhaps matches TRBD1 (6 bases). Trimming removed 1 base at V and 0 bases at J, with 7 bases between. Germline CDR1 SGHTA, CDR2 FQGNSA. This CDR3 is 15 amino acids long. The CDR3 reads CASSLDRVSGNTIYF. CDR3 coding DNA: TGTGCCAGCAGCTTAGACAGGGTCTCTGGAAACACCATATATTTT.

This chain links TRBV7-3 with TRBJ2-5, with D perhaps matching TRBD1 (6 bases). CDR1 is SGHTA and CDR2 is FQGTGA in the germline V gene. V was trimmed by 3 bases and J by 3 bases, leaving 11 bases between them. The CDR3 has 14 amino acids. CDR3 sequence: CASSFRGSKETQYF. The CDR3, as DNA: TGTGCCAGCAGCTTCAGGGGATCTAAAGAGACCCAGTACTTC.

This chain uses TRBV6-2 or TRBV6-3 with TRBJ2-2, with a possible D match to TRBD2 (5 bases). Trimming pared 2 bases from V and 1 base from J, leaving 14 bases between. Germline-derived CDR1 and CDR2 are MNHEY and SVGEGT. There are 17 residues in the CDR3. The CDR3 DNA follows: TGTGCCAGCAGTTACACCCCTCTAGCTCTGAACACCGGGGAGCTGTTTTTT. As protein: CASSYTPLALNTGELFF.

This clonotype was counted a single time. V usage is TRBV6-2 or TRBV6-3 and J usage is TRBJ2-7; D possibly corresponds to TRBD2 (6 bases). The CDR3 totals 15 residues. Trimming removed 5 bases at V and 7 bases at J, with 21 bases between. Germline CDR1 MNHEY, CDR2 SVGEGT. CDR3 DNA: TGTGCCAGCAGTGACCGGGACTCCCCGGCGTGGGAGCAGTACTTC. Protein product: CASSDRDSPAWEQYF.

V usage is TRBV20-1 and J usage is TRBJ1-4, with no clear D. The germline V gene encodes CDR1 DFQATT and CDR2 SNEGSKA (reference sequence). The V gene lost 3 bases and the J gene lost 4 bases, with 3 bases spanning the gap. The CDR3 contains 11 residues. This chain's CDR3 is CSARNNEKLFF. The CDR3 DNA reads TGCAGTGCTAGGAATAATGAAAAACTGTTTTTT.

This clonotype was observed a handful of times. The chain couples TRBV6-2 or TRBV6-3 to TRBJ1-5; D remains ambiguous. Trimming stripped 7 bases from V and 4 bases from J, with 8 bases between. The germline V gene encodes CDR1 MNHEY and CDR2 SVGEGT. The CDR3 consists of 12 residues. In nucleotides, the CDR3 is TGTGCCAGCAATGATCGAAATCAGCCCCAGCATTTT. Translating gives CASNDRNQPQHF.

This chain connects TRBV5-1 to TRBJ2-3, with 8 bases lining up with TRBD1. The CDR3 consists of 15 residues. The germline V gene encodes CDR1 SGHRS and CDR2 YFSETQ. V shed 0 bases, J shed 1 base, and the junction held 1 base outside the gene matches. The CDR3 sequence is CASSLATGGTDTQYF. The DNA of the CDR3 is TGCGCCAGCAGCTTGGCGACAGGGGGCACAGATACGCAGTATTTT.

A word on this clonotype: A much larger clone differs from this one at a single base, so this may be a read error. The CDR3 DNA is TGCGCCCGCAGCTTCAGGGGCTCTGAGCAGTTCTTC. Protein sequence: CARSFRGSEQFF. The chain links TRBV5-1 to TRBJ2-1, with D maybe TRBD1 (6 bases). CDR3 size: 12 residues. Looked up from germline, CDR1 is SGHRS and CDR2 is YFSETQ.

The gene calls are TRBV7-2 and TRBJ2-1; 7 bases are shared with TRBD1. V dropped 2 bases and J dropped 9; count of bases not matched to a gene: 4. The CDR3 is 13 residues long. The germline V gene encodes CDR1 SGHTA and CDR2 FQGNSA. CDR3 in amino acids: CASSLKGAPEQFF. Here the CDR3 DNA reads TGTGCCAGCAGCTTAAAGGGGGCGCCTGAGCAGTTCTTC.

The chain couples TRBV5-1 to TRBJ2-5, with D unresolved. This CDR3 contains 16 residues. Germline CDR1 is SGHRS and CDR2 is YFSETQ. V lost 4 bases to trimming and J lost 4 bases, with 20 bases between them. The CDR3 protein is CASSPLGPSWGETQYF. The DNA for the CDR3 is TGCGCCAGCAGCCCCCTTGGACCATCGTGGGGAGAGACCCAGTACTTC.

A few counts support this clonotype. The chain carries TRBV20-1 and TRBJ1-2; D gene unclear. V lost 3 bases to trimming and J lost 4 bases, with 9 bases between them. This CDR3 comprises 12 residues. Looked up from germline, CDR1 is DFQATT and CDR2 is SNEGSKA (reference sequence). The DNA for the CDR3 is TGCAGTGCTAGTTCAGGTGGCTATGGCTACACCTTC. This gives the protein CSASSGGYGYTF.

This clonotype was seen a few times. The rearrangement joins TRBV6-5 to TRBJ2-5; tentatively, D is TRBD1 or TRBD2 (5 bases each). The CDR3 runs to 15 residues. CDR1 is MNHEY and CDR2 is SVGAGI in the germline V gene. V lost 0 bases and J 1 base, leaving 9 bases between the germline ends. CDR3: CASSYSGTVQETQYF. The CDR3 coding sequence is TGTGCCAGCAGTTACTCGGGGACGGTCCAAGAGACCCAGTACTTC.

The chain recombines TRBV11-2 with TRBJ1-3, with D perhaps TRBD1 (5 bases). The CDR3 has 16 residues. V shed 5 bases and J shed 7 bases, with 21 bases lying between them. Germline loops: CDR1 SGHAT, CDR2 FQNNGV. The CDR3 loop is CASSKWTPDYRNTIYF. The CDR3 DNA follows: TGTGCCAGCAGCAAGTGGACACCAGACTACCGGAACACCATATATTTT. Full variable domain (outside the CDR3, taken from reference TRBV11-2 and TRBJ1-3): EAGVAQSPRYKIIEKRQSVAFWCNPISGHATLYWYQQILGQGPKLLIQFQNNGVVDDSQLPKDRFSAERLKGVDSTLKIQPAKLEDSAVYLCASSKWTPDYRNTIYFGEGSWLTVV.

There are a few counts of this clonotype. The V and J genes are TRBV7-2 and TRBJ2-5, with D perhaps given as TRBD1 or TRBD2 (5 bases each). Germline V gene lookup returns CDR1 SGHTA and CDR2 FQGNSA. Between the trimmed V and J ends, which lost 5 bases and 5 bases, there was a span of 12 bases. This CDR3 spans 13 amino acids. CDR3 sequence reads: CASSPGARETQYF. Here the CDR3 DNA reads TGTGCCAGCAGCCCCGGGGCAAGGGAGACCCAGTACTTC.

V is TRBV4-2 and J is TRBJ2-3; D ambiguous. The CDR3 sequence is 12 residues long. Looked up from germline, CDR1 is LGHNA and CDR2 is YNFKEQ. Trimming took 2 bases from V and 6 from J, leaving 6 bases between them. Here the CDR3 reads CASSQTADTQYF. In DNA form, the CDR3 reads TGTGCCAGCAGCCAAACTGCGGATACGCAGTATTTT.

This clonotype has just a few counts. The chain is built from TRBV10-3 and TRBJ2-3; D may be TRBD1 (6 bases). Germline CDR1 is ENHRY and CDR2 is SYGVKD. The CDR3 is 15 residues long. V lost 7 bases and J 4 bases, leaving 18 bases between the germline ends. CDR3 loop: CAITKDRSGADTQYF. The CDR3 DNA is TGTGCCATCACTAAAGACAGGTCGGGCGCAGATACGCAGTATTTT.

This clonotype has a handful of counts. This chain joins TRBV29-1 and TRBJ2-3, with 9 bases lining up with TRBD2. This CDR3 comprises 15 residues. Germline CDR1 and CDR2: SQVTM and ANQGSEA. After removal of 6 bases from V and 2 bases from J, the junction contained 9 bases not matched to a gene. This CDR3 is CSVVGLANPTDTQYF. DNA of the CDR3: TGCAGCGTGGTGGGACTAGCTAATCCCACAGATACGCAGTATTTT.

Written as DNA, the CDR3 is TGTGCCACCAGGCCGCAAAATGGACAGAGCTACTACGAGCAGTACTTC. It yields the protein CATRPQNGQSYYEQYF. The chain links TRBV24-1 to TRBJ2-7; D possibly corresponds to TRBD1 (6 bases). The CDR3 consists of 16 residues. V shed 7 bases and J shed 3 bases, with 21 bases lying between them. Germline assignment: CDR1 KGHDR and CDR2 SFDVKD.

The rearrangement uses TRBV20-1 and TRBJ1-5; D ambiguous. Trimming shortened V by 5 bases and J by 0 bases, and 14 bases separated the two germline ends. The CDR3 extends over 15 amino acids. Germline assignment: CDR1 DFQATT and CDR2 SNEGSKA (reference sequence). CDR3 bases: TGCAGTGCTGAACCGAGGGAGTATAGCAATCAGCCCCAGCATTTT. Encoded protein: CSAEPREYSNQPQHF.

This chain links TRBV7-9 with TRBJ1-1, with 7 bases identical to TRBD1. Germline CDR1 is SEHNR and CDR2 is FQNEAQ (reference sequence). The V and J ends lost 5 bases and 4 bases, in that order; junction bases with no gene match: 7. The CDR3 spans 14 residues. For the CDR3, the DNA is TGTGCCAGCAGCGTACAGGGGAGGAGCACTGAAGCTTTCTTT. This codes for CASSVQGRSTEAFF.

The chain combines TRBV7-2 with TRBJ2-1; 8 nucleotides align to TRBD1. CDR3 length equals 17 residues. From germline, CDR1 is SGHTA and CDR2 FQGNSA. The V gene end was trimmed by 5 bases and the J gene end by 2 bases; junction bases not matched to a gene: 11. CDR3 nucleotide sequence: TGTGCCAGCAGCCCAAGGACAGGGAAAAACCCCTACAATGAGCAGTTCTTC. This encodes CASSPRTGKNPYNEQFF.